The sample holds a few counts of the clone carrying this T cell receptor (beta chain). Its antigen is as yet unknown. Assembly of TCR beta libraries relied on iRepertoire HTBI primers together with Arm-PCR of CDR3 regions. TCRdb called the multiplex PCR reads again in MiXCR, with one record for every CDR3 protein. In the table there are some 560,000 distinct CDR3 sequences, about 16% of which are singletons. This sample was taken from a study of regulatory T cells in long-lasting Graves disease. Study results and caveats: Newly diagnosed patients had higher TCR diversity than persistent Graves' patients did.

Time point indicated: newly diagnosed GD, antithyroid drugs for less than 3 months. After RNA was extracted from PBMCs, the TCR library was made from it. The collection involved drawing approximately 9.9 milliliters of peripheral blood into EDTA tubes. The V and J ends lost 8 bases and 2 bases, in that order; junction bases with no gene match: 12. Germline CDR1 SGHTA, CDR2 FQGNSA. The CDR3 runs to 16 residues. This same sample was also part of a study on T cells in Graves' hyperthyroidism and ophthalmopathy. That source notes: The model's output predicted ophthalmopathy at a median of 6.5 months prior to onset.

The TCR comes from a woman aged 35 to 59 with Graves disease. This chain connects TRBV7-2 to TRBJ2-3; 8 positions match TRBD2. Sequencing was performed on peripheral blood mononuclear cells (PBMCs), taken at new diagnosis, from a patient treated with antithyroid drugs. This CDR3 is CASLKSGGIYTDTQYF. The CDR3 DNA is TGTGCCAGCTTGAAAAGCGGGGGAATTTACACAGATACGCAGTATTTT.